This T cell receptor beta chain was sequenced in a study of OX40 agonist ivuxolimab in advanced cancers. At the level of the study: The dose-escalation cohort had hepatocellular carcinoma, melanoma, renal cell or head and neck cancer. Study results and caveats: At doses 0.1 to 3.0 mg/kg, CD4+ and CD8+ clones expanded. Clonal expansion in partial responders at 0.1-3.0 mg/kg ranked among the lowest.

A note on this clone: Its matching antigen is unknown.

Assay used: immunoSEQ multiplex PCR; TCRdb lists only in-frame clones, some missing. The sample shows 65,000 to 70,000 clones, roughly 84% of them seen only once. This clonotype originated in an adult with an advanced solid tumor such as melanoma, head and neck, liver or kidney cancer. The specimen was CD4+ or CD8+ T cells sorted from blood, collected in a trial of the OX40 agonist ivuxolimab.

The CDR3 coding sequence is TGCAGCGTCCCAGGGGAGGGGCTCCGAGGCGAGCAGTACTTC. Translated, it gives CSVPGEGLRGEQYF. The chain has TRBV29-1 and TRBJ2-7; D possibly corresponds to TRBD2 (7 bases). CDR3 size: 14 residues. Per germline, CDR1 SQVTM and CDR2 ANQGSEA. V dropped 6 bases and J dropped 6 bases, with 21 bases sitting between them.